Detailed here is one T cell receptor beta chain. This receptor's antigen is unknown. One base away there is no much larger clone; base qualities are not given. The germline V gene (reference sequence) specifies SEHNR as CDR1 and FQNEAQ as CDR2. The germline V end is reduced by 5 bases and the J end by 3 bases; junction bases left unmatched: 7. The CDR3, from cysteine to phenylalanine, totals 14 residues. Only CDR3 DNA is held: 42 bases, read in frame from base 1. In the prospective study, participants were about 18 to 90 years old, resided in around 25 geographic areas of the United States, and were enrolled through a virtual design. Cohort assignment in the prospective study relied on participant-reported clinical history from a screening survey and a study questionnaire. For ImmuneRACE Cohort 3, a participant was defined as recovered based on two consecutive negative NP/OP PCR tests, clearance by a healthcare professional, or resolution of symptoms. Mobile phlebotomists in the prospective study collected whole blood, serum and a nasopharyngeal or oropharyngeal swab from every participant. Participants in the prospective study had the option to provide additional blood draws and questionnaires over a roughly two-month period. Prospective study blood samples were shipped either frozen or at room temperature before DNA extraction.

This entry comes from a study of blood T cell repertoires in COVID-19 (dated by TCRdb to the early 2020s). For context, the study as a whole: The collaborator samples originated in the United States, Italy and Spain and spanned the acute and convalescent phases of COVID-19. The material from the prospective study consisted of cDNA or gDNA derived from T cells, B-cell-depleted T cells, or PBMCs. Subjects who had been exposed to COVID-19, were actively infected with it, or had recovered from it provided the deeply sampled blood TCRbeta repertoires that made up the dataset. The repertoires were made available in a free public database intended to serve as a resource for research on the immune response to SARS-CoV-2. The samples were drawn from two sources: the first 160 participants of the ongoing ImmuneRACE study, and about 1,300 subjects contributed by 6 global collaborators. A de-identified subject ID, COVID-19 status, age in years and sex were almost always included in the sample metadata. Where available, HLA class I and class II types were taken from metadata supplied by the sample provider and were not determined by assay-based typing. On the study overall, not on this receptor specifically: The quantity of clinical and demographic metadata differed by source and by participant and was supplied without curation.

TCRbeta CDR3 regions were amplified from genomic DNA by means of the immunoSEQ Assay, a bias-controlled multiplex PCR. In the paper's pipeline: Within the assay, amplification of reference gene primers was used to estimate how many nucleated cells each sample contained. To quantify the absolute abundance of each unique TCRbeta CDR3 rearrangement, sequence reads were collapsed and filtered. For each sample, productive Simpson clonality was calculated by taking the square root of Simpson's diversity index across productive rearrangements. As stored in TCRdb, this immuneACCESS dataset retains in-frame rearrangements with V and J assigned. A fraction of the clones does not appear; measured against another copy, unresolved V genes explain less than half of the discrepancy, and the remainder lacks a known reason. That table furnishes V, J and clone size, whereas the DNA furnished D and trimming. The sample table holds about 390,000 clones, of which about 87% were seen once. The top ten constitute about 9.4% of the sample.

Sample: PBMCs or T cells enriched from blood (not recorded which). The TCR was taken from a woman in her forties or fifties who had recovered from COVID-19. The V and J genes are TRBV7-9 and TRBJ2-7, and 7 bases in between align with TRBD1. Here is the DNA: TGTGCCAGCAGCACTGGGGCAGGGGGCTACGAGCAGTACTTC. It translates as CASSTGAGGYEQYF. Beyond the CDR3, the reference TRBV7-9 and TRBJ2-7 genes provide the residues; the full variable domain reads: DTGVSQNPRHKITKRGQNVTFRCDPISEHNRLYWYRQTLGQGPEFLTYFQNEAQLEKSRLLSDRFSAERPKGSFSTLEIQRTEQGDSAMYLCASSTGAGGYEQYFGPGTRLTVT.